The rows below give T cell receptor beta chains drawn from one sample of a study of molecular identifiers for immune sequencing clone quantification. MiXCR, applied by TCRdb to the PCR reads, yields one record per CDR3 protein. There are about 320,000 distinct CDR3 sequences in the sample; roughly a quarter occur only once, and around 0.74% lies in the top ten. The sequenced material came from naive CD8+ T cells from blood, with Jurkat cell RNA spiked in. These receptors were taken from a human donor in good health. Some libraries in this study had Jurkat cell RNA spiked in. Both conserved end residues are part of each CDR3. The D gene is left open where the match is weak. Expanded clones get a size class; other rows say once, few or many, or leave the size out.

NA few TRBJ2-7 TRBV10-2 CASRPGPLSSYEQYF TGCGCCAGCAGGCCCGGCCCTCTCAGCTCCTACGAGCAGTACTTC
NA few TRBJ2-7 TRBV6-5 CASSYVRGGYEQYF TGTGCCAGCAGTTATGTCAGGGGGGGCTACGAGCAGTACTTC
NA few TRBJ2-5 TRBV20-1 CSVPGEEETQYF TGCAGTGTTCCCGGCGAGGAAGAGACCCAGTACTTC
NA NA TRBJ1-1 TRBV5-6 CASSLANTEAIF TGTGCCAGCAGCTTGGCTAACACTGAAGCTATCTTT
TRBD2 few TRBJ2-3 TRBV6-6 CASSYQTEKGLGQNTQYF TGTGCCAGCAGTTACCAGACGGAAAAAGGACTAGGGCAGAATACGCAGTATTTT
NA many TRBJ2-3 TRBV10-3 CAISEEVYPDTQYF TGTGCCATCAGTGAGGAGGTATATCCAGATACGCAGTATTTT
TRBD1 NA TRBJ2-7 TRBV7-9 CASSYRDRGIYEQYF TGTGCCAGCAGTTACCGGGACAGGGGAATCTACGAGCAGTACTTC
NA many TRBJ2-3 TRBV5-1 CASSLEGASAWPTDTQYF TGCGCCAGCAGCTTGGAAGGGGCTAGCGCCTGGCCCACAGATACGCAGTATTTT
NA few TRBJ1-5 TRBV10-3 CAISGGAGQPQHF TGTGCCATCAGTGGGGGTGCAGGTCAGCCCCAGCATTTT
NA few TRBJ2-5 TRBV4-1 CASRGVDGSETQYF TGCGCCAGCAGAGGGGTCGACGGGAGTGAGACCCAGTACTTC
NA NA TRBJ2-4 TRBV2 CASRLGGDGNIQYF TGTGCCAGCAGGTTAGGGGGGGACGGGAACATTCAGTACTTC
NA NA TRBJ1-1 TRBV7-9 CASSLASTNTEAFF TGTGCCAGCAGCTTAGCGAGCACGAACACTGAAGCTTTCTTT
NA once TRBJ2-7 TRBV12-3/TRBV12-4 CASSPTDAGSYEQYF TGTGCCAGCAGTCCGACAGACGCAGGATCGTACGAGCAGTACTTC
NA NA TRBJ2-2 TRBV9 CASSVGTENTGELFF TGTGCCAGCAGCGTAGGGACAGAGAACACCGGGGAGCTGTTTTTT
TRBD1 many TRBJ1-1 TRBV5-1 CASSSGQVAEAFF TGCGCCAGCAGCTCTGGACAGGTCGCTGAAGCTTTCTTT
NA few TRBJ2-7 TRBV27 CASSDRDTPYEQYF TGTGCCAGCAGTGACCGGGACACACCCTACGAGCAGTACTTC
NA many TRBJ2-3 TRBV7-2 CASSYGTNPGPSLTDTQYF TGTGCCAGCAGCTACGGCACAAACCCGGGTCCTTCTCTAACAGATACGCAGTATTTT
NA NA TRBJ1-6 TRBV4-1 CASSLSTSYNSPLHF TGCGCCAGCAGCCTTTCGACCTCCTATAATTCACCCCTCCACTTT
TRBD2 few TRBJ2-3 TRBV20-1 CSARDTRLATFADTQYF TGCAGTGCTAGAGATACCCGACTAGCCACTTTTGCAGATACGCAGTATTTT
NA many TRBJ1-5 TRBV19 CASNPDGYSNQPQHF TGTGCCAGTAATCCCGACGGCTATAGCAATCAGCCCCAGCATTTT
TRBD1 NA TRBJ2-5 TRBV6-2/TRBV6-3 CASSYSRDRGEETQYF TGTGCCAGCAGTTACTCCCGGGACAGGGGTGAAGAGACCCAGTACTTC
NA NA TRBJ2-3 TRBV4-1 CASSQVGMGIGTDTQYF TGCGCCAGCAGCCAAGTCGGTATGGGGATTGGCACAGATACGCAGTATTTT
TRBD1 many TRBJ1-5 TRBV20-1 CSATWGQGGQPQHF TGCAGTGCTACCTGGGGGCAGGGGGGTCAGCCCCAGCATTTT